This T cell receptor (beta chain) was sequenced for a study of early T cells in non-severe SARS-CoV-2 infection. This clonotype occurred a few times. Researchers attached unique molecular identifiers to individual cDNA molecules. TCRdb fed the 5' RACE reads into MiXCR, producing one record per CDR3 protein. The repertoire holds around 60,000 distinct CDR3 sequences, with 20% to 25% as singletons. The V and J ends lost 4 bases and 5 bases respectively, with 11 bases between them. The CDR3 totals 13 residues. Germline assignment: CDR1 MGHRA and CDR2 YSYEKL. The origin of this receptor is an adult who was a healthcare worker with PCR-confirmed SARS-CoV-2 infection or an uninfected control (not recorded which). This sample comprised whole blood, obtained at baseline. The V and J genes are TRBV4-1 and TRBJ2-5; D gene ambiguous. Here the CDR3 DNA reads TGCGCCAGCAGCCGGCAAATGGTGGAGACCCAGTACTTC. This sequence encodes CASSRQMVETQYF.